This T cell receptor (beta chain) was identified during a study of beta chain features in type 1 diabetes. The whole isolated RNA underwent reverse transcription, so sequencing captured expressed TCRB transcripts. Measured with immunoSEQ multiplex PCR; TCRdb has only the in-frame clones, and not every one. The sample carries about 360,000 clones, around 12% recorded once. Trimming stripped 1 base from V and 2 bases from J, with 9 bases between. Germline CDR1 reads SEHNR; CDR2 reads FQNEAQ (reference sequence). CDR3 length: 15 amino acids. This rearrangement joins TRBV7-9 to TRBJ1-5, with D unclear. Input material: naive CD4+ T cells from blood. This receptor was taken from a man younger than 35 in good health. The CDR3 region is CASSLGGGRNQPQHF. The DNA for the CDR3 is TGTGCCAGCAGCTTAGGTGGAGGTCGCAATCAGCCCCAGCATTTT.